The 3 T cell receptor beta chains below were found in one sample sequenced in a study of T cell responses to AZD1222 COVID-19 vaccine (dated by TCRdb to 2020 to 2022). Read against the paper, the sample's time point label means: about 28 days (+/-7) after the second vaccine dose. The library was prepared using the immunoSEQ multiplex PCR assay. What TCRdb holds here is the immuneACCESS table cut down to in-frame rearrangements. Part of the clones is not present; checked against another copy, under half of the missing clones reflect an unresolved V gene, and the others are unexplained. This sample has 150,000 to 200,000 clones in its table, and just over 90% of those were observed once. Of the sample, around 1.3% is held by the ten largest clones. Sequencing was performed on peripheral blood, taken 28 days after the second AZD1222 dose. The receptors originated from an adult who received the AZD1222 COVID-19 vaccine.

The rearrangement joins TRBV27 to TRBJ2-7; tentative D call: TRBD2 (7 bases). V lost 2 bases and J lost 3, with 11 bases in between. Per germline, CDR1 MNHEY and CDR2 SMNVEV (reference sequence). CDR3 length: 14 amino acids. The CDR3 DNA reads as TGTGCCAGCAGTTTACGGGGGGACATCTACGAGCAGTACTTC. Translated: CASSLRGDIYEQYF.

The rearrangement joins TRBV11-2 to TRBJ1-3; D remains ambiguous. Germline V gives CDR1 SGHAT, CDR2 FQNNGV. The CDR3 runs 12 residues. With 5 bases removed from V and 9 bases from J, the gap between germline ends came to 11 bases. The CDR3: CASSTSPSTIYF. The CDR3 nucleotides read TGTGCCAGCAGCACGTCCCCAAGCACCATATATTTT.

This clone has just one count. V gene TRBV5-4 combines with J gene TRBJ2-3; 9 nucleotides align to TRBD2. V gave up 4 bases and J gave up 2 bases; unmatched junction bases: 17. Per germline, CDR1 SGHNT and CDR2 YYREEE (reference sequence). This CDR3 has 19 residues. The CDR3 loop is CASSPALHGGRAFTDTQYF. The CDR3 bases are TGTGCCAGCAGCCCGGCCCTCCACGGCGGGAGGGCCTTCACAGATACGCAGTATTTT.